This note documents a single T cell receptor beta chain sequence. The antigen is unknown. Germline CDR1 reads SGHNT; CDR2 reads YYREEE (reference sequence). The CDR3 has 16 residues. V dropped 0 bases and J dropped 6; count of bases not matched to a gene: 9. The sample is drawn from a study of T-cell memory formation after mild COVID-19. Whole-study context: The study found TCR clusters largely donor specific.

General study findings and limits: Clones that contracted from day 15 to 85 had balanced CD4/CD8; later expanders were CD4+ biased. Contracting CD4+ clones were located mainly in CM and EM, and CD8+ clones in EMRA.

One entry per CDR3 protein, called by TCRdb with MiXCR from the 5' RACE reads. The table records 450,000 or so distinct CDR3 sequences, about 23% of them present only once. The chain joins TRBV5-4 to TRBJ2-1, with 7 bases identical to TRBD2. The sample was PBMCs or a T cell subset sorted from them (not recorded which). This sequence originates from an adult woman who had mild COVID-19 (a few samples of this study predate the infection). Cell type and time point are not known. CDR3: CASSLVGWGRANEQFF. The CDR3 DNA reads as TGTGCCAGCAGCTTGGTAGGATGGGGGAGGGCCAATGAGCAGTTCTTC.